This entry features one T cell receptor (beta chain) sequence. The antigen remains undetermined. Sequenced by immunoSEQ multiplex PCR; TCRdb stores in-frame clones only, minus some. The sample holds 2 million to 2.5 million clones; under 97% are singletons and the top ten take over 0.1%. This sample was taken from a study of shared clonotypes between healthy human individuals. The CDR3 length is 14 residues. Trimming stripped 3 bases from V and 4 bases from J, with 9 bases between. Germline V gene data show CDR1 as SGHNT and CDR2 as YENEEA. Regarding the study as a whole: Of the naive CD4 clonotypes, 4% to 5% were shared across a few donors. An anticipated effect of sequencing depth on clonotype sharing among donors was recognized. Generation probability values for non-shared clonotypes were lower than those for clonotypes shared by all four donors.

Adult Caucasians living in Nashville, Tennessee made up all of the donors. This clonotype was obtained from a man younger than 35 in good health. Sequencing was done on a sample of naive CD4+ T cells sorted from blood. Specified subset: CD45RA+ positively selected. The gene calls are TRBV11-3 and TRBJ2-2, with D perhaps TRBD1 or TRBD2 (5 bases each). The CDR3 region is CASSFGDVTGELFF. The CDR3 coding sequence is TGTGCCAGCAGCTTCGGGGACGTCACCGGGGAGCTGTTTTTT. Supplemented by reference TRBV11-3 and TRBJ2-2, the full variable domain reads EAGVVQSPRYKIIEKKQPVAFWCNPISGHNTLYWYLQNLGQGPELLIRYENEEAVDDSQLPKDRFSAERLKGVDSTLKIQPAELGDSAVYLCASSFGDVTGELFFGEGSRLTVL.